These T cell receptor beta chains were read from a single sample in a study of blood T cell repertoires in COVID-19. The table came from immunoSEQ multiplex PCR; TCRdb's copy has only in-frame clones and leaves some out. The sample yields 90,000 to 120,000 clones, 82% seen once. The sequenced sample was peripheral blood. The receptors were sampled from a man aged 55 to 70 with acute or convalescent COVID-19. Both conserved end residues are part of each CDR3. The D gene is left open where the match is weak. The size entry is marked missing in some rows and otherwise reads once, few, many or a size class.

TRBD1,TRBV27,NA,TRBJ2-3,CASSSTGGTDTQYF,TGTGCCAGCAGTTCTACAGGGGGCACAGATACGCAGTATTTT
NA,TRBV29-1,NA,TRBJ1-5,CSVLDSHDQPQHF,TGCAGCGTTTTGGACAGTCACGATCAGCCCCAGCATTTT
TRBD2,TRBV5-6,NA,TRBJ2-5,CASSPVAREIRETQYF,TGTGCCAGCAGCCCCGTGGCGCGGGAGATTAGGGAGACCCAGTACTTC
NA,TRBV5-6,NA,TRBJ2-5,CASSFMSRAQETQYF,TGTGCCAGCAGCTTTATGTCAAGAGCCCAAGAGACCCAGTACTTC
NA,TRBV6-1,NA,TRBJ2-1,CASSEPRGNEQFF,TGTGCCAGCAGTGAGCCCCGGGGCAATGAGCAGTTCTTC
TRBD2,TRBV16,NA,TRBJ2-1,CASSQVGTSGSYNEQFF,TGTGCCAGCAGCCAAGTCGGGACTAGCGGGAGTTACAATGAGCAGTTCTTC
NA,TRBV5-1,NA,TRBJ2-6,CASSFGAGANVLTF,TGCGCCAGCAGCTTCGGGGCTGGGGCCAACGTCCTGACTTTC
NA,TRBV7-9,NA,TRBJ1-1,CASSYSGQNTEAFF,TGTGCCAGCAGCTACTCAGGACAGAACACTGAAGCTTTCTTT
TRBD2,TRBV4-1,NA,TRBJ2-3,CASSQEGLAGADTQYF,TGCGCCAGCAGCCAAGAGGGATTAGCGGGAGCTGATACGCAGTATTTT
TRBD2,TRBV5-1,NA,TRBJ2-1,CASSFLAGATDNEQFF,TGCGCCAGCAGCTTTTTAGCGGGGGCGACCGACAATGAGCAGTTCTTC
TRBD2,TRBV6-2/TRBV6-3,NA,TRBJ2-7,CASSLLSGSPHEQYF,TGTGCCAGCAGTCTACTTAGCGGGAGTCCCCACGAGCAGTACTTC
TRBD1,TRBV25-1,few,TRBJ1-2,CASSELSGTVYGYTF,TGTGCCAGCAGTGAATTATCCGGGACAGTCTATGGCTACACCTTC
TRBD1,TRBV6-5,NA,TRBJ2-3,CASILGGSRDTQYF,TGTGCCAGCATCTTAGGGGGCTCCCGGGATACGCAGTATTTT
NA,TRBV2,many,TRBJ2-2,CASSKRAGELFF,TGTGCCAGTTCAAAGAGGGCCGGGGAGCTGTTTTTT
NA,TRBV12-3/TRBV12-4,once,TRBJ2-1,CASSRQRGYEQFF,TGTGCCAGCAGTCGACAAAGGGGGTATGAGCAGTTCTTC
TRBD1,TRBV19,NA,TRBJ1-1,CASSIPSQGLNTEAFF,TGTGCCAGTAGTATCCCCTCACAGGGGTTGAACACTGAAGCTTTCTTT
NA,TRBV5-5,NA,TRBJ1-1,CASSGLTGVRAEAFF,TGTGCCAGCAGCGGGTTAACAGGAGTTAGGGCTGAAGCTTTCTTT
NA,TRBV3-1/TRBV3-2,NA,TRBJ1-6,CASSPGERPLHF,TGTGCCAGCAGCCCCGGGGAGCGGCCCCTCCACTTT
NA,TRBV2,NA,TRBJ1-2,CASSPRDTSGYTF,TGTGCCAGCAGTCCCCGGGACACCAGTGGCTACACCTTC
NA,TRBV7-3,NA,TRBJ2-2,CASSAGVSGELFF,TGTGCCAGCAGCGCCGGGGTTTCCGGGGAGCTGTTTTTT
TRBD2,TRBV28,NA,TRBJ2-1,CASSFPGTSLLREQFF,TGTGCCAGCAGTTTCCCCGGGACTAGCCTCTTGAGGGAGCAGTTCTTC
TRBD1,TRBV24-1,NA,TRBJ2-2,CATSGPTGGVTGELFF,TGTGCCACCAGTGGTCCGACAGGGGGGGTCACCGGGGAGCTGTTTTTT
NA,TRBV5-6,NA,TRBJ1-1,CASSFGRGLVTEAFF,TGTGCCAGCAGCTTCGGCAGGGGTTTGGTCACTGAAGCTTTCTTT
TRBD1,TRBV30,NA,TRBJ2-1,CACRSRDRVLYNEQFF,TGTGCCTGCCGCTCCCGGGACAGGGTTTTATACAATGAGCAGTTCTTC
NA,TRBV19,many,TRBJ1-1,CASSRQPNTEAFF,TGTGCCAGTAGCAGACAGCCGAACACTGAAGCTTTCTTT
NA,TRBV29-1,NA,TRBJ1-1,CSVDYARVNTEAFF,TGCAGCGTTGACTACGCCCGCGTGAACACTGAAGCTTTCTTT
NA,TRBV27,NA,TRBJ1-1,CASSLTLNTEAFF,TGTGCCAGCAGTTTGACTTTGAACACTGAAGCTTTCTTT
NA,TRBV11-2,once,TRBJ1-6,CASSLVRAVSYNSPLHF,TGTGCCAGCAGCTTAGTGAGGGCGGTTTCCTATAATTCACCCCTCCACTTT
TRBD2,TRBV11-2,NA,TRBJ2-2,CASSLTGGGAGELFF,TGTGCCAGCAGCTTAACCGGGGGGGGAGCCGGGGAGCTGTTTTTT
TRBD1,TRBV15,NA,TRBJ1-2,CATRRGAGQGFVDTF,TGTGCCACCAGGAGAGGGGCGGGACAGGGGTTTGTCGACACCTTC
NA,TRBV24-1,few,TRBJ2-7,CATIGRVYEQYF,TGTGCCACCATAGGCAGGGTCTACGAGCAGTACTTC
NA,TRBV9,NA,TRBJ2-1,CASSVSGHLSNEQFF,TGTGCCAGCAGCGTTTCGGGACACCTCTCCAATGAGCAGTTCTTC
TRBD1,TRBV5-4,NA,TRBJ2-5,CASSLVQGASETQYF,TGTGCCAGCAGCTTGGTTCAGGGGGCGAGCGAGACCCAGTACTTC
NA,TRBV5-1,NA,TRBJ1-3,CASSPRWASGNTIYF,TGCGCCAGCAGCCCCCGGTGGGCCTCTGGAAACACCATATATTTT
NA,TRBV24-1,NA,TRBJ1-2,CATSDPNESYGYTF,TGTGCCACCAGTGACCCTAATGAGTCCTATGGCTACACCTTC
TRBD1,TRBV7-3,NA,TRBJ1-1,CASSPRQGSEAFF,TGTGCCAGCAGCCCTCGACAGGGTAGTGAAGCTTTCTTT
TRBD1,TRBV4-3,NA,TRBJ1-3,CASSQVARGSSGNTIYF,TGCGCCAGCAGCCAAGTGGCCAGGGGGAGCTCTGGAAACACCATATATTTT
TRBD1,TRBV6-2/TRBV6-3,few,TRBJ1-5,CASSYGTGGNQPQHF,TGTGCCAGCAGTTACGGGACAGGGGGAAATCAGCCCCAGCATTTT
NA,TRBV19,few,TRBJ2-7,CASSIQGGQGEQYF,TGTGCCAGTAGTATACAGGGGGGACAAGGCGAGCAGTACTTC
TRBD1,TRBV5-1,once,TRBJ1-2,CASHRGDNYGYTF,TGCGCCAGCCACAGGGGCGATAACTATGGCTACACCTTC
NA,TRBV5-1,NA,TRBJ1-4,CASSLRGASEEKLFF,TGCGCCAGCAGCTTGCGGGGGGCGTCTGAGGAAAAACTGTTTTTT
TRBD1,TRBV27,NA,TRBJ2-2,CASSHDRGSAGELFF,TGTGCCAGCAGTCACGACAGGGGATCGGCCGGGGAGCTGTTTTTT
NA,TRBV24-1,once,TRBJ1-3,CATSDTSTGVAGNTIYF,TGTGCCACCAGTGATACCTCAACGGGAGTAGCTGGAAACACCATATATTTT
NA,TRBV27,few,TRBJ1-1,CASSANGGGEAFF,TGTGCCAGCAGTGCTAATGGTGGTGGTGAAGCTTTCTTT
TRBD1,TRBV30,NA,TRBJ1-2,CAWSSLGTGGGYTF,TGTGCCTGGAGCTCTCTGGGGACAGGGGGAGGCTACACCTTC
NA,TRBV18,few,TRBJ1-1,CASSSLLLGNTEAFF,TGTGCCAGCTCATCACTACTTCTAGGGAACACTGAAGCTTTCTTT
TRBD1,TRBV2,NA,TRBJ1-6,CASSQGGLNGSPLHF,TGTGCCAGCAGCCAGGGGGGCCTCAACGGTTCACCCCTCCACTTT
NA,TRBV7-9,once,TRBJ2-4,CASSHLTGALAKNIQYF,TGTGCCAGCAGCCATTTAACAGGAGCCCTAGCCAAAAACATTCAGTACTTC
TRBD2,TRBV4-1,NA,TRBJ2-1,CASSQVAELAGNNEQFF,TGCGCCAGCAGCCAAGTAGCAGAACTAGCGGGAAACAATGAGCAGTTCTTC
TRBD2,TRBV11-2,NA,TRBJ2-7,CALSSGSEQYF,TGTGCCTTATCTAGCGGGAGCGAGCAGTACTTC
NA,TRBV4-1,NA,TRBJ1-4,CASSQVQVGQEKLFF,TGCGCCAGCAGCCAAGTACAGGTCGGGCAAGAAAAACTGTTTTTT
NA,TRBV5-5,NA,TRBJ1-5,CASSFGLGGPGGGNQPQHF,TGTGCCAGCAGCTTCGGGCTCGGGGGGCCGGGGGGGGGCAATCAGCCCCAGCATTTT